Listed here are 13 T cell receptor beta chains from one sample, sequenced in a study of blood T cell repertoires in COVID-19. Using immunoSEQ multiplex PCR, the repertoire was profiled, and TCRdb retains in-frame clones only, with some absent. Among 150,000 to 200,000 clones listed, roughly 80% were seen once. Sequencing was done on a sample of peripheral blood. The receptors derive from a woman aged 65 to 85 with COVID-19, enrolled during active disease.

This clone is a singleton in its sample. This chain uses TRBV3-1 (or the pseudogene TRBV3-2) with TRBJ2-7; the match to TRBD2 covers 9 bases. The ends lost 0 bases at V and 5 bases at J; junction bases unmatched: 14. The CDR3 has 18 amino acids. CDR1 LGHDT and CDR2 YNNKEL come from the germline V gene (reference sequence). This chain's CDR3 is CASSQDPPGAGGLNEQYF. The CDR3 DNA sequence: TGTGCCAGCAGCCAAGACCCCCCGGGAGCGGGAGGCCTGAACGAGCAGTACTTC.

The CDR3 loop is CASSLTGDRQPQHF. DNA for the CDR3: TGCGCCAGCAGCCTTACAGGGGATCGGCAGCCCCAGCATTTT. The chain recombines TRBV5-1 with TRBJ1-5; TRBD1 agrees at 7 bases. CDR1 is SGHRS and CDR2 is YFSETQ in the germline V gene. With 4 bases clipped from V and 7 bases from J, the junction kept 8 bases outside the gene matches. The CDR3 totals 14 residues.

The J gene is TRBJ2-5, the V gene TRBV24-1, with 7 bases identical to TRBD2. Unmatched junction bases numbered 6, after V lost 4 bases and J lost 5 bases. CDR3 length equals 14 residues. Germline CDR1 KGHDR, CDR2 SFDVKD. The CDR3 sequence: CATSDPRGVETQYF. CDR3 nucleotide sequence: TGTGCCACCAGTGACCCCCGGGGGGTCGAGACCCAGTACTTC.

The DNA of the CDR3 is TGCAGCGTTTCCAGATCGAACACCGGGGAGCTGTTTTTT. Amino acid sequence: CSVSRSNTGELFF. The chain carries TRBV29-1 and TRBJ2-2; D is ambiguous. The germline V gene has CDR1 SQVTM and CDR2 ANQGSEA. The CDR3 has 13 residues. The ends were cut back, 5 bases at V and 0 bases at J, with 7 bases in the middle.

The chain recombines TRBV3-1 (or the pseudogene TRBV3-2) with TRBJ2-1; D gene unclear. The ends were cut back, 8 bases at V and 10 bases at J, with 12 bases in the middle. The CDR3 is 11 amino acids. Looked up from germline, CDR1 is LGHDT and CDR2 is YNNKEL (reference sequence). CDR3 sequence: CASHPQREQFF. The CDR3 DNA sequence: TGTGCCAGCCATCCCCAGAGGGAGCAGTTCTTC.

This rearrangement joins TRBV5-1 to TRBJ2-2; TRBD2 aligns across 11 bases. Germline assignment: CDR1 SGHRS and CDR2 YFSETQ. The CDR3 consists of 14 residues. V lost 4 bases and J lost 10; bases outside the gene matches: 6. This chain's CDR3 is CASSLGLAGTELFF. CDR3 nucleotide sequence: TGCGCCAGCAGCCTCGGACTAGCGGGTACGGAGCTGTTTTTT.

The chain has TRBV18 and TRBJ1-5; D gene unclear. The CDR3 is 15 residues long. With 4 bases removed from V and 7 bases from J, the gap between germline ends came to 17 bases. Germline CDR1 and CDR2: KGHSH and LQKENI. The CDR3 reads CASSLLHGEEQPQHF. The CDR3 nucleotides are TGTGCCAGCTCACTTCTTCATGGGGAGGAACAGCCCCAGCATTTT. The full variable domain, rest sourced from reference TRBV18 and TRBJ1-5, is NAGVMQNPRHLVRRRGQEARLRCSPMKGHSHVYWYRQLPEEGLKFMVYLQKENIIDESGMPKERFSAEFPKEGPSILRIQQVVRGDSAAYFCASSLLHGEEQPQHFGDGTRLSIL.

The chain couples TRBV28 to TRBJ1-4; a possible D gene is TRBD1 (5 bases). Between the trimmed V and J ends, which lost 0 bases and 7 bases, there was a span of 12 bases. Per the germline V gene, CDR1 is MDHEN and CDR2 is SYDVKM. This CDR3 is built from 15 residues. CDR3: CASSLWGGKGEKLFF. CDR3 coding DNA: TGTGCCAGCAGTTTATGGGGGGGAAAAGGTGAAAAACTGTTTTTT.

The CDR3 nucleotides are TGTGCCAGCAGCGATGACCCGGAGATGATGAACACTGAAGCTTTCTTT. Amino acid sequence: CASSDDPEMMNTEAFF. The rearrangement uses TRBV9 and TRBJ1-1; D uncertain. This CDR3 is 16 amino acids long. Germline V gene sequence: CDR1 SGDLS, CDR2 YYNGEE. V lost 3 bases to trimming and J lost 0 bases, with 15 bases between them. Looking up the rest from reference TRBV9 and TRBJ1-1 gives the full variable domain: DSGVTQTPKHLITATGQRVTLRCSPRSGDLSVYWYQQSLDQGLQFLIQYYNGEERAKGNILERFSAQQFPDLHSELNLSSLELGDSALYFCASSDDPEMMNTEAFFGQGTRLTVV.

Of note for this clone: At one end, the junction sequence differs from germline, possibly due to a read error. The chain carries TRBV5-1 and TRBJ2-1; the D gene is possibly TRBD2 (5 bases). CDR1 SGHRS and CDR2 YFSETQ come from the germline V gene. This CDR3 is 15 amino acids long. In DNA form, the CDR3 reads TGCGCCAGCAGCGAAGAGCGGATTTCCTTCAATGAGCAGTTCTTC. The encoded protein is CASSEERISFNEQFF.

J is TRBJ2-7 and V is TRBV7-2; the match to TRBD2 covers 7 bases. The V segment lost 1 base and the J segment 7 bases; nucleotides outside the gene matches: 4. The length of the CDR3 is 13 residues. Germline loops: CDR1 SGHTA, CDR2 FQGNSA. The CDR3: CASSLDFGGEQYF. The CDR3 bases are TGTGCCAGCAGCTTAGACTTCGGGGGGGAGCAGTACTTC.

The V call is TRBV5-1, the J call TRBJ2-2; 7 bases are shared with TRBD2. Trimming at V came to 1 base and at J to 4 bases, leaving 7 bases not matched to a gene. CDR3 length: 16 residues. Germline CDR1 is SGHRS and CDR2 is YFSETQ. The CDR3 DNA reads TGCGCCAGCAGCTTGACGGGAGGCACAGCCACCGGGGAGCTGTTTTTT. It is translated as CASSLTGGTATGELFF. The complete variable domain, with remaining parts taken from reference TRBV5-1 and TRBJ2-2, reads KAGVTQTPRYLIKTRGQQVTLSCSPISGHRSVSWYQQTPGQGLQFLFEYFSETQRNKGNFPGRFSGRQFSNSRSEMNVSTLELGDSALYLCASSLTGGTATGELFFGEGSRLTVL.

The chain carries TRBV7-8 and TRBJ1-5, with a tentative D call TRBD1 (5 bases). The CDR3 runs 18 residues. The germline gives CDR1 SGHVS, CDR2 FQNEAQ. Trimming removed 5 bases from V and 0 bases from J, with 20 bases in between. The CDR3 loop is CASSPWSGGDYSNQPQHF. In DNA, the CDR3 is TGTGCCAGCAGCCCCTGGTCGGGGGGTGATTATAGCAATCAGCCCCAGCATTTT. Variable domain in full (rest from reference TRBV7-8 and TRBJ1-5): GAGVSQSPRYKVAKRGQDVALRCDPISGHVSLFWYQQALGQGPEFLTYFQNEAQLDKSGLPSDRFFAERPEGSVSTLKIQRTQQEDSAVYLCASSPWSGGDYSNQPQHFGDGTRLSIL.